This TCR beta chain originates from a study of T cells after yellow fever vaccination. Overall study findings and caveats: CD4 and CD8 compartments shared a small share of clonotypes.

It was through 5'RACE template switching that TCR cDNA was made, with a universal primer site and UMIs added. Each CDR3 protein gets one entry after TCRdb re-called the 5' RACE reads with MiXCR. The sample has approximately 300,000 distinct CDR3 sequences; over 10% are singletons. Germline CDR1 reads DFQATT; CDR2 reads SNEGSKA (reference sequence). This CDR3 is built from 13 residues. The V end was cut by 6 bases, the J end by 4 bases, with 16 bases between. A note on this clonotype: What it binds is unknown.

The V gene is TRBV20-1, the J gene TRBJ2-7; D is undetermined. The sequencing here drew on CD4+ T cells sorted from PBMCs, taken 45 days after the yellow fever booster vaccination. The TCR originated in a man aged 25 to 45 who received the YFV17D yellow fever vaccine. Written as DNA, the CDR3 is TGCAGTGCCACGGGTCTCTCGTCTTACGAGCAGTACTTC. This gives the protein CSATGLSSYEQYF.